The TCR beta chain described here comes from a study of CD8 T cells in Susac syndrome. Sequencing of TCR beta drew on CD8+ and CD4+ T cells from blood. Bulk CD8+ and CD4+ cells came from magnetic negative isolation; CD8+ TEMRA by FACS. Random-hexamer reverse transcription was applied to 0.5 to 1 ug RNA. TCRdb fed the immunoSEQ multiplex PCR reads into MiXCR, producing one record per CDR3 protein. The sample holds some 260,000 distinct CDR3 sequences, 85% seen once. Per germline, CDR1 MNHEY and CDR2 SVGAGI. After removal of 2 bases from V and 2 bases from J, the junction contained 18 bases not matched to a gene. The CDR3 is 21 amino acids.

The V gene is TRBV6-5, the J gene TRBJ2-3; 11 positions agree with TRBD2. This clonotype was sampled from a human donor with multiple sclerosis. The sequencing input was CD8+ T cells from PBMCs. DNA for the CDR3: TGTGCCAGCAGTTACGCCACATATTTGCTAGCGGGAGGCCTTTCCACAGATACGCAGTATTTT. Its protein is CASSYATYLLAGGLSTDTQYF.